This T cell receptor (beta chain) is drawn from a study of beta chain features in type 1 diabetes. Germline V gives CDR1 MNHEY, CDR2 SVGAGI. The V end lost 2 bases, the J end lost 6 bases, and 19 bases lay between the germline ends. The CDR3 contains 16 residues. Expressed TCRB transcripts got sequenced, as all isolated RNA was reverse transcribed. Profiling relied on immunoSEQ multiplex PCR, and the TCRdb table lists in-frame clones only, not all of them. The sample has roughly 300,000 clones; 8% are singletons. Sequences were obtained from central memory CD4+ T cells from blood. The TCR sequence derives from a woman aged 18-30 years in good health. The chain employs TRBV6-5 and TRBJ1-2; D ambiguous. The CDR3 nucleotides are TGTGCCAGCAGTTACAGCGATGTCTTCGAGCAGAATGGCTACACCTTC. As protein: CASSYSDVFEQNGYTF.